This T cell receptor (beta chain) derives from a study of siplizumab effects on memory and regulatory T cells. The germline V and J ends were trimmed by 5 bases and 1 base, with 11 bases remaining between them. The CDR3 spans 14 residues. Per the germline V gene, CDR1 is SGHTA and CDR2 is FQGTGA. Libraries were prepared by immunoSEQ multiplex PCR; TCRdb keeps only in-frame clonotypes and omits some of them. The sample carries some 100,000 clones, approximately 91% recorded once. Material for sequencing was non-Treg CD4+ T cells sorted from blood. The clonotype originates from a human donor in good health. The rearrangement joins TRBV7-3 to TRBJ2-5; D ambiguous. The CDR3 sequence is CASSPRAGQETQYF. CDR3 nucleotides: TGTGCCAGCAGCCCCCGGGCAGGCCAAGAGACCCAGTACTTC.